This T cell receptor (beta chain) was sequenced during a study of relationships among human T cell subsets. In this sample, this clonotype turned up a few times. The target antigen is unknown. The study's findings and limits: T cell counts were not recorded for a couple of pan T samples. Regulatory and Th2 subsets had few clones over 100 reads, unlike CD8+ cytotoxic cells. Bead sorting may have left some CD4+CD8+ double-positive cells.

From mRNA, alpha and beta CDR3 regions were amplified using semiquantitative ARM-PCR. In ARM-PCR, communal superprimers followed tagged nested gene-specific primers for exponential amplification. TCRdb independently ran MiXCR on the multiplex PCR reads; one entry per CDR3 protein. The profile shows fewer than 16,000 distinct CDR3 sequences, roughly 60% of them singletons. This sequence was found in a man aged 35 to 55 in good health. Sequencing was performed on total T cells sorted from blood.

The CDR3 DNA reads as TGTGCCAGCAGTCGGGACAGAAATAGCAATCAGCCCCAGCATTTT. This encodes CASSRDRNSNQPQHF. The gene calls are TRBV6-1 and TRBJ1-5; 7 bases map to TRBD1. J lost 0 bases, V lost 5 bases, and 4 bases had no gene match. Germline CDR1 MNHNS, CDR2 SASEGT. This CDR3 is built from 15 residues.